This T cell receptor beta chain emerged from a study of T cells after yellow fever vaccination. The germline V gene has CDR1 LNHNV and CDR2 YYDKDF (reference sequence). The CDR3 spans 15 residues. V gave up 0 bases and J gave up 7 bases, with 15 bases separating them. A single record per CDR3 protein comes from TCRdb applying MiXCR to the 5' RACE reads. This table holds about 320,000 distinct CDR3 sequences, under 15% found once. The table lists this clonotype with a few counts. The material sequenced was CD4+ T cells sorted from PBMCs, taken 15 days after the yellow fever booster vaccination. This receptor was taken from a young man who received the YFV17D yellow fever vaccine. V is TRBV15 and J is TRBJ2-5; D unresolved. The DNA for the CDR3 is TGTGCCACCAGCAGAGATCTAGGCCAATTCTGGACCCAGTACTTC. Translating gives CATSRDLGQFWTQYF.